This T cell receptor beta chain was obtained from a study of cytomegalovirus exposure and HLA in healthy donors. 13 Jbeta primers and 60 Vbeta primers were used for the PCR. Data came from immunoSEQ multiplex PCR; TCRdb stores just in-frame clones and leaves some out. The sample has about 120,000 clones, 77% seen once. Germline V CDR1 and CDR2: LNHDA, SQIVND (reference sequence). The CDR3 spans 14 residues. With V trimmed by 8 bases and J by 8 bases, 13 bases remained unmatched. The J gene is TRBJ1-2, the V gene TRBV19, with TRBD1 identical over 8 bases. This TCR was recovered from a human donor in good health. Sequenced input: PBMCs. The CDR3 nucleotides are TGTGCCAGTCGACCGGGACAGGCCTTCTGGGGCTACACCTTC. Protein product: CASRPGQAFWGYTF.